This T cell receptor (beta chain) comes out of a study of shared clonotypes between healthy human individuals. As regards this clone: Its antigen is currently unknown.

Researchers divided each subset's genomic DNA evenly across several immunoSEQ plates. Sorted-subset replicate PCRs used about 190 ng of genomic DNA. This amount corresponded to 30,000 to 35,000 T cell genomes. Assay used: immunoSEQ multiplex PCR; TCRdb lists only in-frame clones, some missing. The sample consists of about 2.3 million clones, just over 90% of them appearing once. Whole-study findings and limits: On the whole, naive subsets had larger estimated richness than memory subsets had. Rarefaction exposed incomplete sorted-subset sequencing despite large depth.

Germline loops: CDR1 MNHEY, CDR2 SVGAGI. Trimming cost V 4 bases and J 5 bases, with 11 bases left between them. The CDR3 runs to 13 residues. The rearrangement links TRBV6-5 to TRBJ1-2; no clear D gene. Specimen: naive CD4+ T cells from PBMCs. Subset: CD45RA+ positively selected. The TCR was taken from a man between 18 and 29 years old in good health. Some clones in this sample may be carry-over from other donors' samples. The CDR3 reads CASSSPRDYGYTF. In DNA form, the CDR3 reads TGTGCCAGCAGTTCCCCTAGGGATTATGGCTACACCTTC.